This T cell receptor beta chain is from a study of chemoradiotherapy in HPV16-positive cancers. Across the study: Candidate HPV-specific T-cell clones and common TCR motifs came from functional assays in a couple of HPV16-positive patients. Study results and caveats: Functional assays defining HPV-specific T cells used only two HPV16-positive patients.

Method: immunoSEQ multiplex PCR; TCRdb's copy keeps in-frame clones and lacks some. The sample records 30,000 to 45,000 clones, roughly 77% being singletons. On this clone: Its cognate antigen is unknown.

The material sequenced was blood, taken from a patient who underwent chemoradiotherapy. The sequence was obtained from a human donor with HPV-associated anogenital cancer.

The CDR3 protein is CASSGGQGHNSPLHF. The CDR3 nucleotides read TGTGCCAGCAGCGGCGGACAGGGCCATAATTCACCCCTCCACTTT. The chain recombines TRBV9 with TRBJ1-6; 8 positions agree with TRBD1. The CDR3 is 15 residues long. The V and J ends lost 3 bases and 5 bases, in that order; junction bases with no gene match: 4. CDR1 SGDLS and CDR2 YYNGEE come from the germline V gene.